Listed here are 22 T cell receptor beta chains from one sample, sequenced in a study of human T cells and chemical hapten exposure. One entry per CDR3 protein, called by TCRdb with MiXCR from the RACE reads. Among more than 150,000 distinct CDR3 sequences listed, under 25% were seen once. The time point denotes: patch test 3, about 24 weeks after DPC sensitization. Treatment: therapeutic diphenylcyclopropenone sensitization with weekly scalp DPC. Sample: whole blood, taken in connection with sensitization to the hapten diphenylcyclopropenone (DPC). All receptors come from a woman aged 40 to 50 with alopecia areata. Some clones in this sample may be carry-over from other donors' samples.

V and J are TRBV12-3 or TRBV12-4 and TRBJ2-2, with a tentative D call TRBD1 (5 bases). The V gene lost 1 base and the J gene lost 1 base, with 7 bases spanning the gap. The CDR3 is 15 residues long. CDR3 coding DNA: TGTGCCAGCAGTTTAGGGGGCGGGAACACCGGGGAGCTGTTTTTT. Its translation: CASSLGGGNTGELFF.

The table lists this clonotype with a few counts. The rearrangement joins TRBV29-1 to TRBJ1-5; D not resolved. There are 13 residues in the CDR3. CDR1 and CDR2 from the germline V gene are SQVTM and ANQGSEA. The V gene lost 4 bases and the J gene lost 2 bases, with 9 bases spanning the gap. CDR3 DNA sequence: TGCAGCGTTGCTGGGCAACGCAATCAGCCCCAGCATTTT. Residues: CSVAGQRNQPQHF.

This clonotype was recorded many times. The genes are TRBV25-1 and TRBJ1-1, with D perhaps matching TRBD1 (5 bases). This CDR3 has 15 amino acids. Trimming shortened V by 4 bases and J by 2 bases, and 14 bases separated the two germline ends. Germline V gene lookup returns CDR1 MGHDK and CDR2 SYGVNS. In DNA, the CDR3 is TGTGCCAGCAGTGGCGGGACCCCCCGCAACACTGAAGCTTTCTTT. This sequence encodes CASSGGTPRNTEAFF.

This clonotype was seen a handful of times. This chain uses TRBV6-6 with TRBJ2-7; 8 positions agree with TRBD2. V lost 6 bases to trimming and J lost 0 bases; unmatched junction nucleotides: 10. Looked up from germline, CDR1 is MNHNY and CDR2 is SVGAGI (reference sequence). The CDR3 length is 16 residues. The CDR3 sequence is CASSSPSGGSSYEQYF. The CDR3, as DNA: TGTGCCAGCAGCTCACCAAGCGGGGGAAGCTCCTACGAGCAGTACTTC.

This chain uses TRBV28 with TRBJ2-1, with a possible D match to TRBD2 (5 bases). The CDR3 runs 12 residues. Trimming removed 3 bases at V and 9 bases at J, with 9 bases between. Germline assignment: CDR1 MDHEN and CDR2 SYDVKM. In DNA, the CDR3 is TGTGCCAGCAGTTTGGGGAGACGTGAGCAGTTCTTC. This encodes CASSLGRREQFF.

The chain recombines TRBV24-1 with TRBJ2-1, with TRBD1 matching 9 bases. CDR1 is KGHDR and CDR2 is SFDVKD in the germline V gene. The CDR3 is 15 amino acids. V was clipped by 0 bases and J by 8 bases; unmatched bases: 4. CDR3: CATSDLGTGSDEQFF. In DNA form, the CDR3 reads TGTGCCACCAGTGATTTGGGGACAGGGTCCGATGAGCAGTTCTTC.

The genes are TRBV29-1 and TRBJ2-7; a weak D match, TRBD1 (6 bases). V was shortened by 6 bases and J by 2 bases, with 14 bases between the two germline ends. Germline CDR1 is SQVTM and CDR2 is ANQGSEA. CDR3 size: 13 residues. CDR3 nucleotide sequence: TGCAGCGTGAGCCACAGGGCGGCCTACGAGCAGTACTTC. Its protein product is CSVSHRAAYEQYF.

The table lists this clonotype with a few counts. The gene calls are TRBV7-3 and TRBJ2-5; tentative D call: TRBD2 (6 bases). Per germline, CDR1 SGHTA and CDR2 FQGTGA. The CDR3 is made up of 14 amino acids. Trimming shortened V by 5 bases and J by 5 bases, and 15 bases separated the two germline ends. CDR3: CASSLAAGDETQYF. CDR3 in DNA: TGTGCCAGCAGCCTGGCAGCGGGCGATGAGACCCAGTACTTC.

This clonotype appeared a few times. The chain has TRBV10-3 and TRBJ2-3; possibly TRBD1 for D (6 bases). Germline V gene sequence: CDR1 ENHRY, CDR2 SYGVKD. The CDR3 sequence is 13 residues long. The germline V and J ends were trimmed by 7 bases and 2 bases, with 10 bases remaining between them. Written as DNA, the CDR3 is TGTGCCATCAACAGGGAGCTCACAGATACGCAGTATTTT. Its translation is CAINRELTDTQYF.

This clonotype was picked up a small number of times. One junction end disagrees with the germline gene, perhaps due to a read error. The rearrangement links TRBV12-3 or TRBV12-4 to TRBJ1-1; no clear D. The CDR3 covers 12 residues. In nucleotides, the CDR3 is TGTGCCAGCAGTTTAGCAAGAACTGAAGTTTTCTTT. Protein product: CASSLARTEVFF.

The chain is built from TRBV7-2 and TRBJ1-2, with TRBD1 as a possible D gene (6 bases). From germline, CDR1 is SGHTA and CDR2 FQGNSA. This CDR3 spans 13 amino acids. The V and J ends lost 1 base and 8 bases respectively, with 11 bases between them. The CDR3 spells CASSLVRGGGYTF. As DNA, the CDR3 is TGTGCCAGCAGCTTAGTCAGGGGAGGAGGCTACACCTTC.

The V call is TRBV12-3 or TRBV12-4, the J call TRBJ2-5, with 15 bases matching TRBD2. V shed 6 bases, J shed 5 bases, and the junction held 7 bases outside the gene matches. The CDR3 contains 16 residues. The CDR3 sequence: CASSPGLAGGSETQYF. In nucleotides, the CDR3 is TGTGCCAGCAGCCCCGGACTAGCGGGAGGGTCGGAGACCCAGTACTTC.

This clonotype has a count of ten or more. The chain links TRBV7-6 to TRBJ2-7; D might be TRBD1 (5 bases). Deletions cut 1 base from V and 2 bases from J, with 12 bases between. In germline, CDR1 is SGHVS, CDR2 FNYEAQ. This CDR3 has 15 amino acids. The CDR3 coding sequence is TGTGCCAGCAGCTTAGACTGGGGCAACACCTACGAGCAGTACTTC. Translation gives CASSLDWGNTYEQYF.

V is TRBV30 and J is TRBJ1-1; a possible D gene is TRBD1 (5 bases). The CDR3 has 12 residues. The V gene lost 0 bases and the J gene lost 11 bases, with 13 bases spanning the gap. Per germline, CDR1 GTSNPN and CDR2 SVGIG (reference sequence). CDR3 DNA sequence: TGTGCCTGGAGTGTCTGGGAGGCAGGGGCTTTCTTT. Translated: CAWSVWEAGAFF.

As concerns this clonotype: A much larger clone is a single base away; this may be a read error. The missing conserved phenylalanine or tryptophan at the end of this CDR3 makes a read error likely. Written as DNA, the CDR3 is TGTGCCAGCAGCTTAGGCAATGAGCAGTTCCTC. Its protein is CASSLGNEQFL. The rearrangement uses TRBV7-2 and TRBJ2-1; D is uncertain. Germline V CDR1 and CDR2: SGHTA, FQGNSA. This CDR3 spans 11 amino acids. Trimming stripped 1 base from V and 6 bases from J, with 1 base between.

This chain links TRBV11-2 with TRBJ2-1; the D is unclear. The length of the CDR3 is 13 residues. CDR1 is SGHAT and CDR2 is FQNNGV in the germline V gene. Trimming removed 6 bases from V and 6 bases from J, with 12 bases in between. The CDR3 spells CASSMGVANEQFF. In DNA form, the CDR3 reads TGTGCCAGCAGTATGGGTGTCGCCAATGAGCAGTTCTTC.

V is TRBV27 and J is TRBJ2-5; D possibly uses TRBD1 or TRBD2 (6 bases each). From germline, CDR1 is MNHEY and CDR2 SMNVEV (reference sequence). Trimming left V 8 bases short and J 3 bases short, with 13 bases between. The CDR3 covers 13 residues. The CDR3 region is CASSGAPEETQYF. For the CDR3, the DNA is TGTGCCAGCTCGGGGGCCCCGGAAGAGACCCAGTACTTC.

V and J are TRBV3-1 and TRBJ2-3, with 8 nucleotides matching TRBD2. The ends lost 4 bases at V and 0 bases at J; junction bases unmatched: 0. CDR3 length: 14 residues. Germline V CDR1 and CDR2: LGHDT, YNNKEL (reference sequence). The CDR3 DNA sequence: TGTGCCAGCAGCCGGACTAGCAGCACAGATACGCAGTATTTT. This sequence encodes CASSRTSSTDTQYF.

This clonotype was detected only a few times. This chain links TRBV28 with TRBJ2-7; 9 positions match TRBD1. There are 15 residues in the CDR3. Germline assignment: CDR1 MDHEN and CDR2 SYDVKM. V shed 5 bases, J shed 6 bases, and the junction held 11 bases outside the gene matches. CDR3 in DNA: TGTGCCAGCAGTGAACAGGGGGCGAGAGAACTCGAGCAGTACTTC. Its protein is CASSEQGARELEQYF.

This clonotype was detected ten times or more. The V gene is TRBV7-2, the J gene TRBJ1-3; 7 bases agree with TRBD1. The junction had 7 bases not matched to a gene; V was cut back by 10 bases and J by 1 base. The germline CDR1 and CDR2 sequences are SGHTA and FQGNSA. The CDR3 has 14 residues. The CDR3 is CATTGQISGNTIYF. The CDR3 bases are TGTGCCACGACGGGACAGATTTCTGGAAACACCATATATTTT.

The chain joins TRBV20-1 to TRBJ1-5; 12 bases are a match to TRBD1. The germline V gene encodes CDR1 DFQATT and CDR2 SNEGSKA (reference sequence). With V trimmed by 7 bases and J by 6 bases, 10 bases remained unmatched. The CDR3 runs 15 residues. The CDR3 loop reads CSGSGGQGARQPQHF. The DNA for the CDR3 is TGCAGTGGGAGCGGGGGACAGGGGGCACGTCAGCCCCAGCATTTT.

CDR3 loop: CASSRQGAKDEQFF. In DNA, the CDR3 is TGTGCCAGCAGTCGACAGGGGGCTAAGGATGAGCAGTTCTTC. This rearrangement joins TRBV12-3 or TRBV12-4 to TRBJ2-1; TRBD1 matches 10 bases. This CDR3 is built from 14 residues. V shed 5 bases and J 8 bases; nucleotides not matched to a gene: 6.